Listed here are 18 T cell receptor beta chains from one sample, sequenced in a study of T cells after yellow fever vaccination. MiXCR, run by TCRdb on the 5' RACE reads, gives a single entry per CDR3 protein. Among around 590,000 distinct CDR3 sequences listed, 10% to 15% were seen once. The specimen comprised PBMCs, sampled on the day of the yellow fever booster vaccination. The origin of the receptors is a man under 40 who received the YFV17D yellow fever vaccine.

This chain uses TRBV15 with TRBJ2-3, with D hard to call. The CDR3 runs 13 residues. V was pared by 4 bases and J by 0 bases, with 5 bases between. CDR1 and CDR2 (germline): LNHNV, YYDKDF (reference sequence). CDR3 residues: CATSTASTDTQYF. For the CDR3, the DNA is TGTGCCACCAGCACCGCCAGCACAGATACGCAGTATTTT.

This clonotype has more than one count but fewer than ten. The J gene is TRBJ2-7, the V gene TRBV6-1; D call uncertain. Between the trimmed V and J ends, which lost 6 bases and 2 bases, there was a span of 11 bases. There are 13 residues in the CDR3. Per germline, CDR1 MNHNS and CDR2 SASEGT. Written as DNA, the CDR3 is TGTGCCAGCAGCGTGAGGATTACCTACGAGCAGTACTTC. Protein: CASSVRITYEQYF.

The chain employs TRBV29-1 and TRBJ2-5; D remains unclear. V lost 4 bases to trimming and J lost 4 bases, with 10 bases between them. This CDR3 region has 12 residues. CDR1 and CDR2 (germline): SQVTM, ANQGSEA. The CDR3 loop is CSVAAIGETQYF. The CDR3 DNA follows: TGCAGCGTTGCCGCAATCGGAGAGACCCAGTACTTC.

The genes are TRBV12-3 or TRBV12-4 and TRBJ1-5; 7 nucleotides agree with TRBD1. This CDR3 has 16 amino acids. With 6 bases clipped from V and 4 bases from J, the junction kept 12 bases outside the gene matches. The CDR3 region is CASSRDRLRGNQPQHF. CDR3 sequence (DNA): TGTGCCAGCAGCCGGGACAGACTTCGCGGGAATCAGCCCCAGCATTTT.

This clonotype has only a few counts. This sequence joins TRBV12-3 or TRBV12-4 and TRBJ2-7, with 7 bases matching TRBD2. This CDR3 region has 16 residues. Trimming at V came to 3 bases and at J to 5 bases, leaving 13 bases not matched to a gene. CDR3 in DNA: TGTGCCAGCAGTTTTGGCTCCGGCGGGAGAGCCGACGAGCAGTACTTC. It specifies CASSFGSGGRADEQYF.

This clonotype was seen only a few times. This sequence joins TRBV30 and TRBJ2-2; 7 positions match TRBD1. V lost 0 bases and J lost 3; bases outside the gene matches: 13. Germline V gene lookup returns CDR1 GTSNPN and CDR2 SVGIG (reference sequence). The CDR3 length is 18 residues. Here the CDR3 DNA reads TGTGCCTGGAGTGTAATGAGGTGGGCCGACAGGGACACCGGGGAGCTGTTTTTT. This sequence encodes CAWSVMRWADRDTGELFF.

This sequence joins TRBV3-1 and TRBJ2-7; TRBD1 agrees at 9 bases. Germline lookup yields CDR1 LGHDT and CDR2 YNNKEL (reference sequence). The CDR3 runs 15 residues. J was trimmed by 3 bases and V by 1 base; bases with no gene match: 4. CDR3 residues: CASSQATGGLYEQYF. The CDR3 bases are TGTGCCAGCAGCCAAGCAACAGGGGGCCTCTACGAGCAGTACTTC.

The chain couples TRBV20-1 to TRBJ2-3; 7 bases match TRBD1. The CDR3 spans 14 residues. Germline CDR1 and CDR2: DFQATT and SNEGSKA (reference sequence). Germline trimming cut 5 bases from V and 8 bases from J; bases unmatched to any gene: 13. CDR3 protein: CSAVSGTAVRTQYF. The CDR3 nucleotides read TGCAGTGCTGTTTCCGGGACAGCTGTTCGTACGCAGTATTTT.

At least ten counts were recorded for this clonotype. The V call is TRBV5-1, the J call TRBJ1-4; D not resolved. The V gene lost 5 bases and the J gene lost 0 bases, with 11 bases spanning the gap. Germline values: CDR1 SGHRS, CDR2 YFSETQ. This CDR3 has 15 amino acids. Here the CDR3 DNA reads TGCGCCAGCAGACTCGACGGTGCAACTAATGAAAAACTGTTTTTT. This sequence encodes CASRLDGATNEKLFF.

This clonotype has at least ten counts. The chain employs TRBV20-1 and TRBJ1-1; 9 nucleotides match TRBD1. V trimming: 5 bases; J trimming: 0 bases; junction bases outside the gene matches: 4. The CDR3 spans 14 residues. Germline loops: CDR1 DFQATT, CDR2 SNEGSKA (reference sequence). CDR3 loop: CSAGTGRLNTEAFF. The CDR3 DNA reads TGCAGTGCTGGGACAGGGCGATTGAACACTGAAGCTTTCTTT.

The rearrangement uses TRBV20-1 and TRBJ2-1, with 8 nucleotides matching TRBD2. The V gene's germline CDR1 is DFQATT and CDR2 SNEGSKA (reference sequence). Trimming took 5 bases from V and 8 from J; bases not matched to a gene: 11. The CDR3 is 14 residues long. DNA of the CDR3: TGCAGTGCTGAAAGCGGGAGATTTGACGATGAGCAGTTCTTC. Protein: CSAESGRFDDEQFF.

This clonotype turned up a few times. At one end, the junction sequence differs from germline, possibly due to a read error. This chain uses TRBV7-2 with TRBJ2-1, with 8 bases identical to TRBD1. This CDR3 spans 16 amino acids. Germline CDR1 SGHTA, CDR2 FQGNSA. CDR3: CASSIAGTGSYNEQFF. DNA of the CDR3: TGTGCCAGCAGCATAGCCGGGACAGGTTCCTACAATGAGCAGTTCTTC.

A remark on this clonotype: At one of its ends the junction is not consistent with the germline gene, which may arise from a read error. The CDR3 reads CASSQDFDGRTEVF. In DNA, the CDR3 is TGCGCCAGCAGCCAAGACTTTGACGGACGCACGGAGGTATTC. The chain uses TRBV4-3 and TRBJ2-7, with a tentative D call TRBD2 (5 bases). Looked up from germline, CDR1 is LGHNA and CDR2 is YSLEER. CDR3 length equals 14 residues.

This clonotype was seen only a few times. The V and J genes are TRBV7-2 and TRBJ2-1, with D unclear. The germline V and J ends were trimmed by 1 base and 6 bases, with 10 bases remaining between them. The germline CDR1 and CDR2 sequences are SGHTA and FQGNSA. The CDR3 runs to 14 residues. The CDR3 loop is CASSLVGQANEQFF. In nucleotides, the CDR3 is TGTGCCAGCAGCTTAGTTGGGCAGGCCAATGAGCAGTTCTTC.

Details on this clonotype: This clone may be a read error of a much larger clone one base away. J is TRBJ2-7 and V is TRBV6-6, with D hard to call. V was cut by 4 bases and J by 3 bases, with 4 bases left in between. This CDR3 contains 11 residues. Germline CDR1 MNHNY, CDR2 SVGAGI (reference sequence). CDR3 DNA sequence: TGTGCCAGCAGTTGGTGCTACGAGCAGTACTTC. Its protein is CASSWCYEQYF.

The CDR3 protein is CASSLLGGAGNYGYTF. The CDR3 coding sequence is TGTGCCAGCAGTTTATTGGGGGGAGCTGGGAACTATGGCTACACCTTC. V and J are TRBV12-3 or TRBV12-4 and TRBJ1-2; tentative D call: TRBD1 (5 bases). V lost 2 bases and J 2 bases, leaving 15 bases between the germline ends. CDR3 length equals 16 residues.

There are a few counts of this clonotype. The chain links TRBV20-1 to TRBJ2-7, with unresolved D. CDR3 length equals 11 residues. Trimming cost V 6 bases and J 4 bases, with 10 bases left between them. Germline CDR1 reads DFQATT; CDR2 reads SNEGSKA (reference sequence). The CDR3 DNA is TGCAGTGCCCTAAGGTTTTACGAGCAGTACTTC. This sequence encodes CSALRFYEQYF.

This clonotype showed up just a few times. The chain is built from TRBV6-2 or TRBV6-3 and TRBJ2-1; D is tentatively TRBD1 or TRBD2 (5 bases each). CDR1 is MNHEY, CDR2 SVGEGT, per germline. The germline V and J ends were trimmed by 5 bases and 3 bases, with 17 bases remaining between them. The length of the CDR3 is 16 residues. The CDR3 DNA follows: TGTGCCAGCAGTACCATGGGACGCGAGCTCTACAATGAGCAGTTCTTC. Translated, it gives CASSTMGRELYNEQFF.